This T cell receptor beta chain was documented in a study of T cells in women clearing cervical HPV infection. Study-level background: Blood came at first lesion visit for cases, post-clearance for controls.

Germline V gene sequence: CDR1 SEHNR, CDR2 FQNEAQ (reference sequence). Unmatched junction bases numbered 6, after V lost 4 bases and J lost 5 bases. The CDR3 length is 14 residues. The repertoire was sequenced with immunoSEQ multiplex PCR; TCRdb's copy has only in-frame clones and lacks some. The sample table includes roughly 13,000 clones. Regarding this clone: The CDR3 end lies 3 residues beyond the end of the read and is filled in from the germline J gene.

This sequence was found in a woman between 18 and 70 years old with a cervical HPV16 infection that either progressed to CIN3+ or cleared (not recorded which). The rearrangement joins TRBV7-9 to TRBJ2-5; the match to TRBD1 covers 8 bases. Material: blood buffy coat. The CDR3 bases that were read are TGTGCCAGCAGCTGGACAGGGCCTGACGAGACC. It specifies CASSWTGPDET. The whole CDR3 sequence reads CASSWTGPDETQYF. Together with reference TRBV7-9 and TRBJ2-5, the CDR3 gives the full variable domain: DTGVSQNPRHKITKRGQNVTFRCDPISEHNRLYWYRQTLGQGPEFLTYFQNEAQLEKSRLLSDRFSAERPKGSFSTLEIQRTEQGDSAMYLCASSWTGPDETQYFGPGTRLLVL.